This T cell receptor beta chain was sequenced for a study of shared clonotypes between healthy human individuals. Study conclusions and caveats: Lower generation probabilities were found for non-shared clonotypes than for those shared by all four donors. Across subsets, estimated richness was generally greater for naive than for memory populations.

Measured with immunoSEQ multiplex PCR; TCRdb has only the in-frame clones, and not every one. This table holds hundreds of thousands of clones, around 96% found once. As for this clone: What it recognizes is unknown.

The clonotype comes from a man in his thirties or forties in good health. The material sequenced was memory CD8+ T cells sorted from blood. The subset here: CD45RO+ cells pooled with CCR7-negative TemRA cells.

The CDR3 loop is CASSIESRGLNQPQHF. In nucleotides, the CDR3 is TGTGCCAGTAGTATAGAAAGCAGGGGGCTCAATCAGCCCCAGCATTTT. The chain has TRBV19 and TRBJ1-5; 8 nucleotides line up with TRBD1. The CDR3 loop spans 16 amino acids. Germline values: CDR1 LNHDA, CDR2 SQIVND (reference sequence). With 0 bases clipped from V and 3 bases from J, the junction kept 4 bases outside the gene matches.